Shown below are 12 T cell receptor beta chains from a single sample sequenced in a study of blood T cells in healthy people across ages. Combining a sample-barcoded 5' primer with a J-beta primer mix, a second PCR ran for about 7 to 12 cycles. TCRdb reanalysed the 5' RACE reads using MiXCR and keeps one entry per CDR3 protein. The sample carries more than 1,400,000 distinct CDR3 sequences, around two fifths recorded once. Source material: blood. These receptors came from a woman younger than 30 in good health.

This clonotype was recorded once. V gene TRBV2 combines with J gene TRBJ1-2; the D gene is possibly TRBD1 (5 bases). The germline V gene encodes CDR1 SNHLY and CDR2 FYNNEI. The V end lost 0 bases, the J end lost 2 bases, and 19 bases lay between the germline ends. The CDR3 has 18 amino acids. CDR3 protein: CASSEAGRGEQLNYGYTF. CDR3 DNA sequence: TGTGCCAGCAGTGAAGCGGGGAGGGGAGAACAATTAAACTATGGCTACACCTTC.

V and J are TRBV6-1 and TRBJ2-3; 8 bases are a match to TRBD2. Germline V CDR1 and CDR2: MNHNS, SASEGT. Trimming took 7 bases from V and 8 from J; bases not matched to a gene: 8. This CDR3 contains 13 residues. CDR3 sequence reads: CASILESGGTQYF. CDR3 DNA: TGTGCCAGCATCTTAGAGAGCGGGGGTACGCAGTATTTT.

This chain links TRBV4-1 with TRBJ1-1; a weak D match, TRBD1 (6 bases). The V end was cut by 2 bases, the J end by 2 bases, with 9 bases between. CDR3 size: 14 residues. The germline CDR1 and CDR2 sequences are MGHRA and YSYEKL. CDR3 sequence: CASSQQGINTEAFF. As DNA, the CDR3 is TGCGCCAGCAGCCAACAGGGGATCAACACTGAAGCTTTCTTT.

This clonotype was seen many times. The J gene is TRBJ2-3, the V gene TRBV14; TRBD1 aligns across 7 bases. Trimming took 5 bases from V and 10 from J; bases not matched to a gene: 9. This CDR3 has 13 residues. The V gene's germline CDR1 is SGHDN and CDR2 FVKESK. CDR3 nucleotides: TGTGCCAGCAGCTCCCATCAGGGGGTAGCGCAGTATTTT. This sequence encodes CASSSHQGVAQYF.

In this sample, this clonotype turned up a few times. The chain has TRBV6-6 and TRBJ1-2; possible D gene TRBD1, 5 bases. Germline-derived CDR1 and CDR2 are MNHNY and SVGAGI (reference sequence). V lost 5 bases and J lost 11, with 21 bases in between. This CDR3 has 14 residues. In DNA, the CDR3 is TGTGCCAGCAGTCCCCGGGAGGGGCGTAACTCTTACACCTTC. This gives the protein CASSPREGRNSYTF.

The count of this clonotype is one. This chain uses TRBV6-2 or TRBV6-3 with TRBJ2-7; 7 bases match TRBD2. Trimming cost V 3 bases and J 3 bases; bases outside gene matches: 8. This CDR3 spans 15 amino acids. CDR1 MNHEY and CDR2 SVGEGT come from the germline V gene. The CDR3 protein is CASSYPGLAVYEQYF. CDR3 coding DNA: TGTGCCAGCAGTTATCCGGGCCTAGCGGTCTACGAGCAGTACTTC.

This clonotype was recorded a few times. The chain recombines TRBV10-3 with TRBJ1-2; no firm D call. CDR3 size: 13 residues. V was trimmed by 4 bases and J by 4 bases, leaving 10 bases between them. From germline, CDR1 is ENHRY and CDR2 SYGVKD. The CDR3 coding sequence is TGTGCCATCAGTGGTCAGGAGCCCTATGGCTACACCTTC. It specifies CAISGQEPYGYTF.

This clonotype has just a few counts. This chain joins TRBV20-1 and TRBJ2-5, with unresolved D. Trimming pared 6 bases from V and 1 base from J, leaving 9 bases between. Germline-derived CDR1 and CDR2 are DFQATT and SNEGSKA (reference sequence). This CDR3 comprises 12 residues. CDR3: CSAVAIQETQYF. The CDR3 nucleotides read TGCAGTGCGGTTGCGATCCAAGAGACCCAGTACTTC.

Only a few counts were recorded for this clonotype. The chain is built from TRBV12-5 and TRBJ1-5; TRBD1 is a possible D gene (5 bases). Germline CDR1 is LGHNT and CDR2 is FRNRAP. The CDR3 totals 15 residues. V shed 8 bases and J shed 2 bases, with 16 bases lying between them. The CDR3 loop reads CASLTGTAGNQPQHF. The CDR3 coding sequence is TGTGCTAGTCTCACCGGGACCGCCGGCAATCAGCCCCAGCATTTT.

The gene calls are TRBV28 and TRBJ1-4; possibly TRBD1 for D (6 bases). Germline CDR1 MDHEN, CDR2 SYDVKM. Trimming cost V 4 bases and J 5 bases, with 29 bases left between them. This CDR3 region has 20 residues. The CDR3 bases are TGTGCCAGCAGTTCGAAATCCCCTCAGGGGCCGGGGGCTTCCAATGAAAAACTGTTTTTT. Its translation: CASSSKSPQGPGASNEKLFF.

J is TRBJ2-2 and V is TRBV6-1; TRBD1 aligns across 9 bases. The CDR3 totals 15 residues. Germline CDR1 and CDR2: MNHNS and SASEGT. After removal of 4 bases from V and 4 bases from J, the junction contained 4 bases not matched to a gene. For the CDR3, the DNA is TGTGCCAGCAGTGGGGACAGGGTCGGCACCGGGGAGCTGTTTTTT. Amino acids: CASSGDRVGTGELFF.

In DNA, the CDR3 is TGTGCCAGCAGCTCCGGTGGGTTAGCGGGAGGGTTCACAGATACGCAGTATTTT. It specifies CASSSGGLAGGFTDTQYF. The V and J genes are TRBV7-6 and TRBJ2-3, with 11 bases matching TRBD2. The CDR3 length is 18 residues. CDR1 is SGHVS, CDR2 FNYEAQ, per germline. The ends lost 4 bases at V and 2 bases at J; junction bases unmatched: 11.